The 2 T cell receptor beta chains below come from one sample, sequenced in a study of cytomegalovirus exposure and HLA in healthy donors. The PCR had 60 Vbeta and 13 Jbeta primers. Data came from immunoSEQ multiplex PCR; TCRdb stores just in-frame clones and leaves some out. Altogether hundreds of thousands of clones are present, around four fifths being singletons, with the ten largest covering roughly 0.45%. The sequenced material came from PBMCs. The receptors shown here come from a boy aged 5-17 years in good health and CMV-seronegative.

This clone was counted only a few times. The chain links TRBV4-1 to TRBJ2-7, with 8 positions matching TRBD2. The CDR3 runs 14 residues. V trimming: 6 bases; J trimming: 5 bases; junction bases outside the gene matches: 9. Germline V gene lookup returns CDR1 MGHRA and CDR2 YSYEKL. CDR3 sequence reads: CASRAAGVVNEQYF. The CDR3 nucleotides are TGCGCCAGCAGAGCAGCGGGAGTGGTGAACGAGCAGTACTTC.

The V gene is TRBV6-1, the J gene TRBJ2-3; 7 bases match TRBD2. This CDR3 spans 16 amino acids. The ends lost 3 bases at V and 6 bases at J; junction bases unmatched: 12. The germline V gene has CDR1 MNHNS and CDR2 SASEGT. The CDR3 here is CASSDRRGLGSDTQYF. CDR3 nucleotides: TGTGCCAGCAGTGATAGACGCGGACTAGGATCGGATACGCAGTATTTT.